What follows is one T cell receptor (beta chain) and its context. Its antigen is currently unknown. The sample comes from a study of chemoradiotherapy in HPV16-positive cancers. Study observations and caveats: During treatment, candidate HPV-specific clones and E7-related motifs expanded in tumor.

The CDR3 length is 12 residues. Germline-derived CDR1 and CDR2 are MGHDK and SYGVNS. V was shortened by 6 bases and J by 13 bases, with 19 bases between the two germline ends. Profiled with immunoSEQ multiplex PCR; TCRdb holds only in-frame clones, not every one. The sample records around 30,000 clones, roughly nine tenths being singletons. The source of this sequence is a human donor with HPV-associated anogenital cancer. The specimen comprised blood, sampled from a patient who underwent chemoradiotherapy. The chain uses TRBV25-1 and TRBJ2-7; either TRBD1 or TRBD2 may fit D (5 bases each). The CDR3 bases are TGTGCCAGCAGCCGTCGGGGCAGCCCTATTTACTTC. It translates to CASSRRGSPIYF.